This is a list of T cell receptor beta chains from one sample in a study of blood T cells in healthy people across ages. TCRdb called the 5' RACE reads again in MiXCR, with one record for every CDR3 protein. The data contain 1,500,000 or so distinct CDR3 sequences, roughly two fifths of them singletons. Sequencing was done on a sample of blood. The receptors derive from a woman under 30 in good health. Both conserved end residues are part of each CDR3. D genes are given only for firm matches. Part of the rows lack a size; the others show once, few, many or a class for expanded clones.

few,TRBV12-3/TRBV12-4,TRBJ2-7,NA,CASCSRPEVHEQYF,TGTGCCAGCTGTTCGCGACCCGAGGTTCACGAGCAGTACTTC
NA,TRBV4-2,TRBJ2-1,NA,CASSQVPGEGIHNEQFF,TGTGCCAGCAGCCAAGTGCCGGGAGAGGGTATACACAATGAGCAGTTCTTC
few,TRBV7-9,TRBJ2-7,NA,CASSLVRDTEREQYF,TGTGCCAGCAGCTTAGTCCGTGACACGGAGCGAGAGCAGTACTTC
NA,TRBV6-5,TRBJ2-3,TRBD1,CASSFPPGQGKDTQYF,TGTGCCAGCAGTTTTCCCCCGGGACAGGGTAAAGATACGCAGTATTTT
NA,TRBV7-9,TRBJ2-3,NA,CASSFLEITDTQYF,TGTGCCAGCAGCTTCCTAGAAATAACAGATACGCAGTATTTT
once,TRBV7-8,TRBJ2-2,NA,CASNRGRGNTGELFF,TGTGCCTCGAACCGGGGCCGGGGGAACACCGGGGAGCTGTTTTTT
few,TRBV5-1,TRBJ2-3,TRBD2,CASSPGGGSKDTQYF,TGCGCCAGCAGCCCGGGAGGCGGGAGTAAAGATACGCAGTATTTT
NA,TRBV25-1,TRBJ2-7,TRBD2,CASGTSGRSEQYF,TGTGCCAGCGGGACTAGCGGGAGGTCCGAGCAGTACTTC
few,TRBV7-8,TRBJ2-3,NA,CASSNWDFFRTDTQYF,TGTGCCAGCAGCAACTGGGACTTTTTTCGCACAGATACGCAGTATTTT
NA,TRBV10-3,TRBJ2-3,NA,CAIRQATDTQYF,TGTGCCATCCGACAGGCCACAGATACGCAGTATTTT
few,TRBV27,TRBJ2-7,NA,CASSLKWDGGEQYF,TGTGCCAGCAGTTTAAAATGGGACGGGGGCGAGCAGTACTTC
NA,TRBV5-1,TRBJ1-1,NA,CASSFIGEINTEAFF,TGCGCCAGCAGCTTTATAGGGGAGATCAACACTGAAGCTTTCTTT
few,TRBV6-5,TRBJ1-6,NA,CASSYTGRTMSSYNSPLHF,TGTGCCAGCAGTTACACGGGCAGGACCATGAGCTCCTATAATTCACCCCTCCACTTT
few,TRBV5-5,TRBJ1-2,TRBD1,CASSSGTGLYANYGYTF,TGTGCCAGCAGCTCCGGGACAGGGTTATATGCTAACTATGGCTACACCTTC
NA,TRBV25-1,TRBJ2-7,TRBD1,CASSESKAGGSYEQYF,TGTGCCAGCAGTGAATCTAAGGCAGGGGGCTCCTACGAGCAGTACTTC
NA,TRBV6-2/TRBV6-3,TRBJ2-3,NA,CASRLWTGTDTQYF,TGTGCCAGCAGATTATGGACAGGCACAGATACGCAGTATTTT
NA,TRBV2,TRBJ2-3,NA,CASSDRAGHTDTQYF,TGTGCCAGCAGTGATCGGGCGGGCCACACAGATACGCAGTATTTT
few,TRBV28,TRBJ2-7,NA,CASTLQGSSREQYF,TGTGCCAGCACGTTACAGGGTTCGTCTCGCGAGCAGTACTTC
NA,TRBV12-3/TRBV12-4,TRBJ2-7,TRBD1,CASSLREQGVQEQYF,TGTGCCAGCAGTTTACGAGAACAGGGGGTGCAGGAGCAGTACTTC
few,TRBV20-1,TRBJ1-1,TRBD1,CSAPWDRHTEAFF,TGCAGTGCCCCCTGGGACAGGCACACTGAAGCTTTCTTT
NA,TRBV25-1,TRBJ2-5,TRBD2,CASSGSLAGGYNEQYF,TGTGCCAGCAGCGGATCCCTAGCGGGGGGTTACAATGAGCAGTACTTC
NA,TRBV10-3,TRBJ2-7,NA,CAISESGTGTYEQYF,TGTGCCATCAGTGAGTCGGGGACCGGTACCTACGAGCAGTACTTC
NA,TRBV20-1,TRBJ1-5,TRBD1,CSARRQGAGWSNQPQHF,TGCAGTGCTAGACGACAGGGGGCCGGGTGGAGCAATCAGCCCCAGCATTTT
NA,TRBV20-1,TRBJ2-5,NA,CSARGGAANNEQYF,TGCAGTGCCCGAGGAGGGGCAGCTAACAATGAGCAGTACTTC
few,TRBV24-1,TRBJ2-3,TRBD2,CATSLSSGRAQDTQYF,TGTGCCACCAGTCTCTCTAGCGGGAGGGCCCAAGATACGCAGTATTTT
few,TRBV12-3/TRBV12-4,TRBJ1-2,NA,CASSLGTLYGYTF,TGTGCCAGCAGCCTCGGGACACTCTATGGCTACACCTTC
few,TRBV2,TRBJ2-3,NA,CASSPGSLPDTQYF,TGTGCCAGCAGCCCCGGGAGTTTGCCAGATACGCAGTATTTT
NA,TRBV10-2,TRBJ2-7,TRBD1,CASSEVGTGSYEQYF,TGCGCCAGCAGTGAGGTGGGGACAGGGAGCTACGAGCAGTACTTC
few,TRBV12-3/TRBV12-4,TRBJ1-1,NA,CASSFNPGTEAFF,TGTGCCAGCAGTTTCAACCCGGGCACTGAAGCTTTCTTT
once,TRBV6-6,TRBJ1-6,TRBD1,CASSSDRGHNSPLHF,TGTGCCAGCAGTTCGGACAGGGGCCATAATTCACCCCTCCACTTT
NA,TRBV7-6,TRBJ2-7,NA,CASSLGEASYEQYF,TGTGCCAGCAGCTTGGGGGAGGCATCTTACGAGCAGTACTTC
few,TRBV12-3/TRBV12-4,TRBJ1-2,NA,CASTQREGRDYGYTF,TGTGCCAGCACTCAGAGGGAAGGCAGGGATTATGGCTACACCTTC
NA,TRBV4-1,TRBJ2-3,NA,CASSQYRESGTEMQYF,TGCGCCAGCAGCCAGTACCGGGAGTCAGGCACAGAGATGCAGTATTTT